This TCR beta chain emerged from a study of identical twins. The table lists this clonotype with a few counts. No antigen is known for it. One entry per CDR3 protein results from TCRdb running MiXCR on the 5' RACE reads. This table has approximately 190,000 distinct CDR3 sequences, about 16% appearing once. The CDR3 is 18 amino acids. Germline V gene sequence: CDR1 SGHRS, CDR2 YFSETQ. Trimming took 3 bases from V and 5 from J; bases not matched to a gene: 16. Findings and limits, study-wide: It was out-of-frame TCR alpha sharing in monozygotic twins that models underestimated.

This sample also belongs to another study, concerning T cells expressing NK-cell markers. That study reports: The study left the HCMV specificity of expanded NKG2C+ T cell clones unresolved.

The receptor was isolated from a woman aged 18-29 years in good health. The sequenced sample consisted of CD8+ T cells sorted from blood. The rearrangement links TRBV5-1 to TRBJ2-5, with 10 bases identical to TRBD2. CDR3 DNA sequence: TGCGCCAGCAGCTCGAGGACTAGCGGAGACCCTTATGGGGAGACCCAGTACTTC. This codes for CASSSRTSGDPYGETQYF.